The next 9 T cell receptor beta chains were all read from a single sample in a study of cytomegalovirus exposure and HLA in healthy donors (dated 2017 in TCRdb). Receptor libraries were prepared by the immunoSEQ multiplex PCR assay. TCRdb provides this immuneACCESS table in a form limited to in-frame rearrangements. Some clones are lacking; in checked studies, under half of them reflect an unresolved V gene, and why the rest are absent is not known. The sample table shows 150,000 to 200,000 clones, and 86% are seen once. Clones ranked in the top ten supply under 7% of the sample. Sequences were obtained from PBMCs. These receptors all stem from a woman aged 30 to 39 in good health and CMV-seronegative.

This clone was seen once. The J gene is TRBJ2-1, the V gene TRBV27, with TRBD2 matching 9 bases. With V trimmed by 3 bases and J by 6 bases, 3 bases remained unmatched. The CDR3 consists of 14 residues. Looked up from germline, CDR1 is MNHEY and CDR2 is SMNVEV (reference sequence). DNA of the CDR3: TGTGCCAGCAGTTTTAGCGGGAGAAGCAATGAGCAGTTCTTC. Protein: CASSFSGRSNEQFF.

This clone was observed a few times. The rearrangement joins TRBV18 to TRBJ2-7, with D perhaps TRBD1 (6 bases). Looked up from germline, CDR1 is KGHSH and CDR2 is LQKENI. The CDR3 consists of 19 residues. V gave up 3 bases and J gave up 3 bases, with 27 bases separating them. CDR3 sequence reads: CASSPEQSGKKTGFYEQYF. The CDR3 nucleotides are TGTGCCAGCTCACCCGAACAGAGTGGTAAGAAGACAGGATTCTACGAGCAGTACTTC. The entire variable domain, with the rest obtained from reference TRBV18 and TRBJ2-7, is as follows: NAGVMQNPRHLVRRRGQEARLRCSPMKGHSHVYWYRQLPEEGLKFMVYLQKENIIDESGMPKERFSAEFPKEGPSILRIQQVVRGDSAAYFCASSPEQSGKKTGFYEQYFGPGTRLTVT.

This clone came up once. The chain links TRBV15 to TRBJ1-2, with D uncertain. Trimming cost V 0 bases and J 0 bases, with 8 bases left between them. Germline loops: CDR1 LNHNV, CDR2 YYDKDF (reference sequence). The CDR3 extends over 15 amino acids. CDR3 sequence: CATSRDPETNYGYTF. The CDR3 DNA is TGTGCCACCAGCAGAGATCCAGAAACTAACTATGGCTACACCTTC.

This chain joins TRBV27 and TRBJ2-7; tentative D call: TRBD1 (6 bases). Trimming shortened V by 6 bases and J by 1 base, and 16 bases separated the two germline ends. The CDR3 spans 15 residues. Germline V CDR1 and CDR2: MNHEY, SMNVEV (reference sequence). Written as DNA, the CDR3 is TGTGCCAGCAGCCTCCAGACAGGAGCATCCTACGAGCAGTACTTC. This translates into CASSLQTGASYEQYF.

The chain is built from TRBV28 and TRBJ2-7; no reliable D call. Germline CDR1 MDHEN, CDR2 SYDVKM. The CDR3 runs to 15 residues. Trimming took off 6 bases at V and 4 bases at J, with 19 bases between the two ends. In DNA, the CDR3 is TGTGCCAGCAGCGATAGTGCCGGGCGGAGTTACGAGCAGTACTTC. Amino acid sequence: CASSDSAGRSYEQYF.

This rearrangement joins TRBV7-9 to TRBJ1-5; D perhaps matches TRBD1 (5 bases). Trimming left V 2 bases short and J 2 bases short, with 10 bases between. This CDR3 has 15 amino acids. Germline V gene data show CDR1 as SEHNR and CDR2 as FQNEAQ (reference sequence). The CDR3 DNA reads as TGTGCCAGCAGCTTATCAGGGCCGGGCAATCAGCCCCAGCATTTT. Protein: CASSLSGPGNQPQHF.

V is TRBV5-5 and J is TRBJ2-5; 7 positions match TRBD2. This CDR3 contains 16 residues. CDR1 SGHKS and CDR2 YYEKEE come from the germline V gene (reference sequence). Germline trimming cut 6 bases from V and 4 bases from J; bases unmatched to any gene: 15. The chain's CDR3 is CASTLGGEVGRETQYF. The CDR3 DNA is TGTGCCAGCACCCTGGGGGGGGAGGTGGGAAGAGAGACCCAGTACTTC.

The chain uses TRBV2 and TRBJ1-3; D might be TRBD1 (5 bases). This CDR3 region has 17 residues. From germline, CDR1 is SNHLY and CDR2 FYNNEI. Trimming took 2 bases from V and 0 from J, leaving 14 bases between them. CDR3 coding DNA: TGTGCCAGCAGTGAATACGGGGCAGAGGGCTCTGGAAACACCATATATTTT. Translated, it gives CASSEYGAEGSGNTIYF.

The chain links TRBV29-1 to TRBJ2-7; maybe TRBD2 (6 bases). The CDR3 sequence is 14 residues long. Germline V gene sequence: CDR1 SQVTM, CDR2 ANQGSEA. The V and J ends lost 6 bases and 0 bases respectively, with 15 bases between them. Written as DNA, the CDR3 is TGCAGCGTCAAATTAGCGGCAAGCTCCTACGAGCAGTACTTC. The encoded protein is CSVKLAASSYEQYF.